This T cell receptor beta chain was documented in a study of CD8 T cells in ankylosing spondylitis. The study, taken as a whole, reports: Seemingly characteristic of ankylosing spondylitis blood was a TCR beta motif consisting of 7 or 8 highly homologous variants.

Quantitative 5'-RACE with molecular barcodes generated TCR beta libraries. Via MiXCR, TCRdb re-called the 5' RACE reads, giving one row per CDR3 protein. The table records some 700,000 distinct CDR3 sequences, around a fifth of them present only once. CDR3 length equals 14 residues. The V end was cut by 0 bases, the J end by 3 bases, with 8 bases between. Germline CDR1 is MNHNS and CDR2 is SASEGT. The table lists this clonotype with a few counts. Antigen specificity is unknown. Sequencing was performed on blood, either unsorted or a sorted T cell fraction (not recorded which). The TCR comes from a male donor with ankylosing spondylitis. The V gene is TRBV6-1, the J gene TRBJ1-1; TRBD1 might be the D (5 bases). The CDR3 loop reads CASSEAWGDTEAFF. CDR3 DNA sequence: TGTGCCAGCAGTGAAGCGTGGGGGGACACTGAAGCTTTCTTT.